Detailed here is one T cell receptor (beta chain). Germline CDR1 and CDR2: GTSNPN and SVGIG (reference sequence). The ends were cut back, 0 bases at V and 1 base at J, with 7 bases in the middle. This CDR3 is built from 13 residues. The data were taken from a study of blood T cell repertoires in COVID-19. Background on the study: Italy, Spain and the United States were the sources of the convalescent and acute COVID-19 samples. From T cells, B-cell-depleted T cells, or PBMCs came the material, which was cDNA or gDNA.

Original handling: It was from reference gene primer amplification that nucleated cell counts were estimated. The table came from immunoSEQ multiplex PCR; TCRdb's copy has only in-frame clones and leaves some out. The DNA gave D and trimming, while V, J and clone size come from that table. The sample shows 250,000 to 300,000 clones, 86% of them seen only once. The V call is TRBV30, the J call TRBJ2-7, with D unclear. Sequenced sample: peripheral blood. This TCR was recovered from a man younger than 35 with active or convalescent COVID-19. The CDR3 is CAWSVGLSYEQYF. DNA for the CDR3: TGTGCCTGGAGTGTCGGTCTGTCCTACGAGCAGTACTTC.